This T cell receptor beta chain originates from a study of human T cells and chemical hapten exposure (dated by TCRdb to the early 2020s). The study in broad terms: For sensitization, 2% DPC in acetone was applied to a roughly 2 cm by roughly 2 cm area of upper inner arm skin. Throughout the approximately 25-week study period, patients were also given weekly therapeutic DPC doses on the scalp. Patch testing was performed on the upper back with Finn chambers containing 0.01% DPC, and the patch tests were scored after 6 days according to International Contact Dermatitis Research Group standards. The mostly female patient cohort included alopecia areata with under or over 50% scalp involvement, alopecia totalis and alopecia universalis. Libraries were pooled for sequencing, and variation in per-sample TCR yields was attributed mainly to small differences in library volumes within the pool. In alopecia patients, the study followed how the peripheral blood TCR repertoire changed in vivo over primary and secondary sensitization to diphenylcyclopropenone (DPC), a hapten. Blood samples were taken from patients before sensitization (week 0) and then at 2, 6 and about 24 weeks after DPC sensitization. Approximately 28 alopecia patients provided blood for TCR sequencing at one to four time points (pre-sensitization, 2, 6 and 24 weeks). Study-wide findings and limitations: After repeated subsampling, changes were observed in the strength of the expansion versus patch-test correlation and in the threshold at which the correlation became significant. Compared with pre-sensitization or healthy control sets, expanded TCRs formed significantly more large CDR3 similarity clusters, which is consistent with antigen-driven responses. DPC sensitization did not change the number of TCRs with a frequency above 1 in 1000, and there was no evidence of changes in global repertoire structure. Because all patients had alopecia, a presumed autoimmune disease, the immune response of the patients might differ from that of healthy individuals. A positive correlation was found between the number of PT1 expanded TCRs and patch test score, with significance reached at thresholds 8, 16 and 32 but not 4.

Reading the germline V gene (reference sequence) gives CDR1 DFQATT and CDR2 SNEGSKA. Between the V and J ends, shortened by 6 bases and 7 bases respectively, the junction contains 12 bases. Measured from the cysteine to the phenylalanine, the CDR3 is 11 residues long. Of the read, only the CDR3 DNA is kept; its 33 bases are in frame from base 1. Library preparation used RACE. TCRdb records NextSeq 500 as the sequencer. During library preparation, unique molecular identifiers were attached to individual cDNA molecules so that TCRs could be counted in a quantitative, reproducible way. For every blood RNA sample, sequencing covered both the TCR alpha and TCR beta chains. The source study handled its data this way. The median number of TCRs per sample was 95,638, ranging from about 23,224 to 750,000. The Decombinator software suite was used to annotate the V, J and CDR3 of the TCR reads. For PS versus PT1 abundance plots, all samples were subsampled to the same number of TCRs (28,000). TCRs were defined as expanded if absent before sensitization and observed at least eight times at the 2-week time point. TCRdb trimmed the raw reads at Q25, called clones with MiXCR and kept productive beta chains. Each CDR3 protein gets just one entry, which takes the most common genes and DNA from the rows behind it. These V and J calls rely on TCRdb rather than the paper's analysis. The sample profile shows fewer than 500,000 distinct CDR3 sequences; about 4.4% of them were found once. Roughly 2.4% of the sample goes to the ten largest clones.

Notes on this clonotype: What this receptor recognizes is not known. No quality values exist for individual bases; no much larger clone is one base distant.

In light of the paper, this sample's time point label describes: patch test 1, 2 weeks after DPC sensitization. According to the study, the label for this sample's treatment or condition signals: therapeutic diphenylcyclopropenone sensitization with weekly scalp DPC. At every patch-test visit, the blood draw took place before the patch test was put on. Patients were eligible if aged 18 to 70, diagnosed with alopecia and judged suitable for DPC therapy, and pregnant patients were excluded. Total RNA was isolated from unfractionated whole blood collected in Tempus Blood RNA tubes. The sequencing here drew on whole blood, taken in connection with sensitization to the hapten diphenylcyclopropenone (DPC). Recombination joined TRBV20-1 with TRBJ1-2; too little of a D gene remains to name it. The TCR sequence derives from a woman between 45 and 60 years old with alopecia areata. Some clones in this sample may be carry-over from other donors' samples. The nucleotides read TGCAGTGCGCTTCACACGGGTGGCTACACCTTC. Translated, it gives CSALHTGGYTF.